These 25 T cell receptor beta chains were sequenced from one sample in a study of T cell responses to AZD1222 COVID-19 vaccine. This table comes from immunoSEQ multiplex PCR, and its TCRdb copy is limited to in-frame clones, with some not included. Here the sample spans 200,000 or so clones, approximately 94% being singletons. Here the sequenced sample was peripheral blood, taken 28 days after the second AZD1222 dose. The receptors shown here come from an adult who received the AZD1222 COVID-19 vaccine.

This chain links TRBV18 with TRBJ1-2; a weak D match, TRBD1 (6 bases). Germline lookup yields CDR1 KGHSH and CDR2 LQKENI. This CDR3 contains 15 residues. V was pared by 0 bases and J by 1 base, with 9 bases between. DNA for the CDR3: TGTGCCAGCTCACCACCGGAGGACAGTAACTATGGCTACACCTTC. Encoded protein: CASSPPEDSNYGYTF.

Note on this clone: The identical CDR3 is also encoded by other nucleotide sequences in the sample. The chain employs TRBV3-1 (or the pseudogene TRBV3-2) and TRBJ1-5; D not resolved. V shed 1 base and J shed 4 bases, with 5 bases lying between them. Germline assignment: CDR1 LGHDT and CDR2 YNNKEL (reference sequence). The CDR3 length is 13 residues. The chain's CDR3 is CASSQAVNQPQHF. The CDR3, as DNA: TGTGCCAGCAGCCAAGCCGTAAATCAGCCCCAGCATTTT.

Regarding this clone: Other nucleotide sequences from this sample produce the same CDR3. The CDR3 here is CASSGYNEQFF. In DNA, the CDR3 is TGTGCCAGCAGTGGGTACAATGAGCAGTTCTTC. The chain has TRBV2 and TRBJ2-1; no reliable D call. V lost 4 bases and J 4 bases, leaving 2 bases between the germline ends. CDR3 length: 11 residues. Per germline, CDR1 SNHLY and CDR2 FYNNEI.

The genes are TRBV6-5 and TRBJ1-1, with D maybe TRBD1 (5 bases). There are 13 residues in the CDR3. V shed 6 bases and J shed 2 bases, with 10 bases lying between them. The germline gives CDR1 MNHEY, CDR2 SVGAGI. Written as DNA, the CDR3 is TGTGCCAGCAGCCGGGACGCCAACACTGAAGCTTTCTTT. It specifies CASSRDANTEAFF.

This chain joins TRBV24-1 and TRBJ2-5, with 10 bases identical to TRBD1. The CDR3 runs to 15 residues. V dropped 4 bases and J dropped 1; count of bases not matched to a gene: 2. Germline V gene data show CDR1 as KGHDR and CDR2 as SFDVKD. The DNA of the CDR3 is TGTGCCACCAGTGACAGGACAGGGGGCCAAGAGACCCAGTACTTC. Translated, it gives CATSDRTGGQETQYF.

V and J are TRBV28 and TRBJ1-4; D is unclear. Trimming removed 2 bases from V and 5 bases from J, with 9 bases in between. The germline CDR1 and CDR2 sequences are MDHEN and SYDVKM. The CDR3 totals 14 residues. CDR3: CASSLGQRNEKLFF. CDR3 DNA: TGTGCCAGCAGTTTAGGTCAGAGGAATGAAAAACTGTTTTTT.

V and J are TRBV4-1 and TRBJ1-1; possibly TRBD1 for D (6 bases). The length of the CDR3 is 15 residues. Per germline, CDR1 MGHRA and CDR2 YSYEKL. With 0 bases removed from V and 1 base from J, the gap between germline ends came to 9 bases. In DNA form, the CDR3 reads TGCGCCAGCAGCCAAGAACAGGGCCGGAACACTGAAGCTTTCTTT. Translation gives CASSQEQGRNTEAFF.

The chain's CDR3 is CASSQEATGGIYGYTF. The DNA of the CDR3 is TGTGCCAGCAGCCAAGAGGCGACAGGGGGCATCTATGGCTACACCTTC. This rearrangement joins TRBV4-2 to TRBJ1-2; 10 bases map to TRBD1. CDR3 size: 16 residues. CDR1 is LGHNA, CDR2 YNFKEQ, per germline. With 0 bases clipped from V and 4 bases from J, the junction kept 5 bases outside the gene matches.

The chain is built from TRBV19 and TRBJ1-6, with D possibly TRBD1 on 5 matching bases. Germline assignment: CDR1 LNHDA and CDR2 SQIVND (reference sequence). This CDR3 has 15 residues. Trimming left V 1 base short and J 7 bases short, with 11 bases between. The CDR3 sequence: CASSIARARNSPLHF. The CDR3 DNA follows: TGTGCCAGTAGTATAGCCAGGGCGCGGAATTCACCCCTCCACTTT.

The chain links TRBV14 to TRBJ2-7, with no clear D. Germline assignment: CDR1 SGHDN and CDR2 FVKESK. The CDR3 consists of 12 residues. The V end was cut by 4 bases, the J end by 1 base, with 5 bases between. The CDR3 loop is CASSPNSYEQYF. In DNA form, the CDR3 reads TGTGCCAGCAGCCCAAATTCCTACGAGCAGTACTTC.

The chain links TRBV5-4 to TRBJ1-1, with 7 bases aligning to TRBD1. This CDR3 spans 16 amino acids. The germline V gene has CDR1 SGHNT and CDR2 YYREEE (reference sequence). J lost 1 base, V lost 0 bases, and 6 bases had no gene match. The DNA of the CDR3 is TGTGCCAGCAGCTTGGGAGGGGGCGGCGGGAACACTGAAGCTTTCTTT. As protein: CASSLGGGGGNTEAFF.

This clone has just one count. Here the CDR3 DNA reads TGTGCCAGCAGTTTACAGGGGGCGAAAGCTTTCTTT. Its translation: CASSLQGAKAFF. V gene TRBV6-1 combines with J gene TRBJ1-1; TRBD1 matches at 9 bases. CDR3 size: 12 residues. Germline V CDR1 and CDR2: MNHNS, SASEGT. Trimming at V came to 5 bases and at J to 9 bases, leaving 4 bases not matched to a gene.

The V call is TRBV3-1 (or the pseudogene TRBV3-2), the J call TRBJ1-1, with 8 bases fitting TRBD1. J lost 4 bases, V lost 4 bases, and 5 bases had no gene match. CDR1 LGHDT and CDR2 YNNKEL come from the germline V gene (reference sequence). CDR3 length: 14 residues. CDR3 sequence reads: CASSRTTGGTEAFF. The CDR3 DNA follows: TGTGCCAGCAGCCGGACCACAGGGGGCACTGAAGCTTTCTTT.

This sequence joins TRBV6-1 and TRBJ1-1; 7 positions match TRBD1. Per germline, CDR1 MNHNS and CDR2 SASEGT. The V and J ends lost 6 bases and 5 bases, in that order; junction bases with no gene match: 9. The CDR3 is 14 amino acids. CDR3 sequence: CASRAGGLGTEAFF. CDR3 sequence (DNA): TGTGCCAGCAGAGCAGGGGGTCTGGGGACTGAAGCTTTCTTT.

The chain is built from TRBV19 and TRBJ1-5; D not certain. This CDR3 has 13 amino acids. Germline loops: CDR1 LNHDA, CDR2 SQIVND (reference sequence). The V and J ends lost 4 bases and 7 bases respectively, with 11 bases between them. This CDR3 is CASSRMGEQPQHF. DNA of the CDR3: TGTGCCAGTAGTAGGATGGGAGAACAGCCCCAGCATTTT.

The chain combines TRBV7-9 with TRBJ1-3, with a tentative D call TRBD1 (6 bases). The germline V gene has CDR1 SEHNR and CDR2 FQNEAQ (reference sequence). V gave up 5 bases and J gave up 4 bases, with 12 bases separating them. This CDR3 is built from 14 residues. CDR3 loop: CASSRTVLGNTIYF. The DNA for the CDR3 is TGTGCCAGCAGCCGGACAGTCCTGGGAAACACCATATATTTT.

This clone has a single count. The CDR3 reads CSVEDLGEDTEAFF. The DNA of the CDR3 is TGCAGCGTTGAAGATCTTGGGGAGGACACTGAAGCTTTCTTT. The V gene is TRBV29-1, the J gene TRBJ1-1; no reliable D call. Trimming stripped 0 bases from V and 3 bases from J, with 11 bases between. CDR1 and CDR2 from the germline V gene are SQVTM and ANQGSEA. CDR3 size: 14 residues. Full variable domain (missing parts from reference TRBV29-1 and TRBJ1-1): SAVISQKPSRDICQRGTSLTIQCQVDSQVTMMFWYRQQPGQSLTLIATANQGSEATYESGFVIDKFPISRPNLTFSTLTVSNMSPEDSSIYLCSVEDLGEDTEAFFGQGTRLTVV.

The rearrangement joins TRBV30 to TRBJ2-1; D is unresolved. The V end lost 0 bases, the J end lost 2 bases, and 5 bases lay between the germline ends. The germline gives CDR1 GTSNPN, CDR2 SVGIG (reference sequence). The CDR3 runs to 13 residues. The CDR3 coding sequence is TGTGCCTGGAGTGTGTCAGCCTACAATGAGCAGTTCTTC. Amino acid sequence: CAWSVSAYNEQFF.

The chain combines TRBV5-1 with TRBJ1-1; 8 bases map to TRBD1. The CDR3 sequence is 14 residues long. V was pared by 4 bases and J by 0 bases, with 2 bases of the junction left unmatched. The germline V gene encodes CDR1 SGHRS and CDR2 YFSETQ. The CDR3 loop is CASSKDRVNTEAFF. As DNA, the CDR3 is TGCGCCAGCAGCAAGGACAGGGTGAACACTGAAGCTTTCTTT. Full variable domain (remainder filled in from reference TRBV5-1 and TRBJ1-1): KAGVTQTPRYLIKTRGQQVTLSCSPISGHRSVSWYQQTPGQGLQFLFEYFSETQRNKGNFPGRFSGRQFSNSRSEMNVSTLELGDSALYLCASSKDRVNTEAFFGQGTRLTVV.

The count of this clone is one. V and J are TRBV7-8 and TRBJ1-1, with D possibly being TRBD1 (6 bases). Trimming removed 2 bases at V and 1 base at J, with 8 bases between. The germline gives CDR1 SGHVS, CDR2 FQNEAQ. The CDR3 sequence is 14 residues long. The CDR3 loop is CASSLSTGNTEAFF. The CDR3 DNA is TGTGCCAGCAGCTTATCGACAGGGAACACTGAAGCTTTCTTT.

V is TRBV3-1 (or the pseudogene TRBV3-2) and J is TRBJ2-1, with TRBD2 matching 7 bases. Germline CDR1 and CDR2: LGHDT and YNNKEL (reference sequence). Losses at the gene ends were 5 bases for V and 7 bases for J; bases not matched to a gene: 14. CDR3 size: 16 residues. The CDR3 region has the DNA TGTGCCAGCAGCTCGCAGTTCCTCAAACTAGCGAATGAGCAGTTCTTC. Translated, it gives CASSSQFLKLANEQFF.

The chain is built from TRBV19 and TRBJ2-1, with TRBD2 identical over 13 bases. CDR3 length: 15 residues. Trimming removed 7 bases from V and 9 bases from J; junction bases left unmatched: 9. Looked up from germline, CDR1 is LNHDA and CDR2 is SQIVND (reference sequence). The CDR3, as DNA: TGTGCCAGTACCCCAGGGACTAGCGGGGCAGGTGAGCAGTTCTTC. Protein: CASTPGTSGAGEQFF.

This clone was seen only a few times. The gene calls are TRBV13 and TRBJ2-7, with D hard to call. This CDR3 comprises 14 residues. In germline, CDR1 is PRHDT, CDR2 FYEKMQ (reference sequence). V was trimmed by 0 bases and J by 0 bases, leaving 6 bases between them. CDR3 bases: TGTGCCAGCAGCTTAGGCCAGCCCTCCTACGAGCAGTACTTC. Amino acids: CASSLGQPSYEQYF.

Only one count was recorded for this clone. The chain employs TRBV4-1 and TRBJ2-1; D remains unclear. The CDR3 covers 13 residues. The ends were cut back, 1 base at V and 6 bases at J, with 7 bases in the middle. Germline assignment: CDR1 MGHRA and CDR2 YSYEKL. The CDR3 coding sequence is TGCGCCAGCAGCCAAGTAGGTGGCAATGAGCAGTTCTTC. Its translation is CASSQVGGNEQFF.

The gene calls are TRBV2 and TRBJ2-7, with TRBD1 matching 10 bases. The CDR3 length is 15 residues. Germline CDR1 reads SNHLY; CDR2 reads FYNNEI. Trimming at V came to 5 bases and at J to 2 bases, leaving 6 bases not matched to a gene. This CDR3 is CASSPRDRGTYEQYF. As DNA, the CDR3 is TGTGCCAGCAGTCCGCGGGACAGGGGAACCTACGAGCAGTACTTC.